These 17 T cell receptor beta chains share one sample of origin, sequenced in a study of T cells and copy number aberrations in small-cell lung cancer. Sequenced by immunoSEQ multiplex PCR; TCRdb stores in-frame clones only, minus some. The repertoire holds 2,500 to 3,000 clones, with approximately 79% as singletons. Sequences were obtained from normal tissue next to the tumor. The source of these receptors is a man in his forties with small cell lung cancer.

The rearrangement uses TRBV7-9 and TRBJ2-7; 8 bases agree with TRBD1. The germline V gene encodes CDR1 SEHNR and CDR2 FQNEAQ (reference sequence). The CDR3 is 14 amino acids. J gave up 3 bases and V 5 bases, and 6 bases lay outside the gene matches. In nucleotides, the CDR3 is TGTGCCAGCAGCATCTCCGGGACAGGCTACGAGCAGTACTTC. The encoded protein is CASSISGTGYEQYF.

For the CDR3, the DNA is TGTGCCACCAAACAGGGTATAGGTAAAGAGACCCAGTACTTC. It is translated as CATKQGIGKETQYF. The chain links TRBV5-6 to TRBJ2-5; possibly TRBD1 for D (6 bases). CDR3 size: 14 residues. V shed 9 bases and J shed 3 bases, with 18 bases lying between them. Germline values: CDR1 SGHDT, CDR2 YYEEEE. The whole variable domain, filled in from reference TRBV5-6 and TRBJ2-5, reads DAGVTQSPTHLIKTRGQQVTLRCSPKSGHDTVSWYQQALGQGPQFIFQYYEEEERQRGNFPDRFSGHQFPNYSSELNVNALLLGDSALYLCATKQGIGKETQYFGPGTRLLVL.

This chain connects TRBV6-6 to TRBJ1-1, with a tentative D call TRBD1 (6 bases). V lost 5 bases, J lost 1 base, and 11 bases lay in between. CDR1 is MNHNY and CDR2 is SVGAGI in the germline V gene (reference sequence). The CDR3 is made up of 14 amino acids. CDR3 sequence reads: CASSDQGQNTEAFF. The CDR3, as DNA: TGTGCCAGCAGTGATCAGGGACAGAACACTGAAGCTTTCTTT.

V usage is TRBV2 and J usage is TRBJ1-4, with D unclear. Germline loops: CDR1 SNHLY, CDR2 FYNNEI. V lost 4 bases, J lost 8 bases, and 17 bases lay in between. The CDR3 is 15 residues long. Written as DNA, the CDR3 is TGTGCCAGCAGTGCTGGGTCGGCGCGGTACGAAAAACTGTTTTTT. Its protein product is CASSAGSARYEKLFF.

V and J are TRBV18 and TRBJ1-6, with D unclear. Germline lookup yields CDR1 KGHSH and CDR2 LQKENI. The CDR3 is 12 amino acids. The V end was cut by 5 bases, the J end by 7 bases, with 6 bases between. DNA of the CDR3: TGTGCCAGCTCAGGGCGGAATTCACCCCTCCACTTT. Residues: CASSGRNSPLHF.

The CDR3 DNA reads TGTGCCAGCAGCCGGAGGGTCGGGACAGATACGCAGTATTTT. It specifies CASSRRVGTDTQYF. J is TRBJ2-3 and V is TRBV7-2, with D perhaps TRBD2 (6 bases). Trimming left V 5 bases short and J 3 bases short, with 12 bases between. This CDR3 has 14 residues. In germline, CDR1 is SGHTA, CDR2 FQGNSA.

The CDR3 loop reads CASRRGKGTGELFF. Here the CDR3 DNA reads TGTGCCAGCAGGCGGGGAAAGGGGACCGGGGAGCTGTTTTTT. This chain links TRBV27 with TRBJ2-2; weak D call: TRBD2 (6 bases). The CDR3 contains 14 residues. V lost 6 bases and J lost 5, with 13 bases in between. Germline CDR1 MNHEY, CDR2 SMNVEV (reference sequence).

The chain employs TRBV30 and TRBJ2-1; no definite D call. CDR3 length: 18 residues. Trimming shortened V by 0 bases and J by 0 bases, and 18 bases separated the two germline ends. The V gene's germline CDR1 is GTSNPN and CDR2 SVGIG (reference sequence). CDR3 residues: CAWSVGLSGMSSYNEQFF. The CDR3 nucleotides are TGTGCCTGGAGTGTAGGTTTATCCGGCATGAGCTCCTACAATGAGCAGTTCTTC. The whole variable domain, remainder taken from reference TRBV30 and TRBJ2-1, is SQTIHQWPATLVQPVGSPLSLECTVEGTSNPNLYWYRQAAGRGLQLLFYSVGIGQISSEVPQNLSASRPQDRQFILSSKKLLLSDSGFYLCAWSVGLSGMSSYNEQFFGPGTRLTVL.

CDR3 nucleotide sequence: TGCAGCGCCAGTCCCGGGACAGGGTTCGGGGAGACCCAGTACTTC. It encodes CSASPGTGFGETQYF. The chain combines TRBV29-1 with TRBJ2-5; 9 nucleotides align to TRBD1. After removal of 7 bases from V and 5 bases from J, the junction contained 14 bases not matched to a gene. Germline CDR1 SQVTM, CDR2 ANQGSEA. The CDR3 contains 15 residues. The entire variable domain, with the rest obtained from reference TRBV29-1 and TRBJ2-5, is as follows: SAVISQKPSRDICQRGTSLTIQCQVDSQVTMMFWYRQQPGQSLTLIATANQGSEATYESGFVIDKFPISRPNLTFSTLTVSNMSPEDSSIYLCSASPGTGFGETQYFGPGTRLLVL.

This rearrangement joins TRBV18 to TRBJ2-2, with TRBD1 as a possible D gene (5 bases). Trimming left V 2 bases short and J 2 bases short, with 18 bases between. The CDR3 consists of 18 residues. Per germline, CDR1 KGHSH and CDR2 LQKENI. The CDR3 sequence is CASSPRQLLNRNTGELFF. The DNA for the CDR3 is TGTGCCAGCTCACCAAGACAGTTACTCAACCGAAACACCGGGGAGCTGTTTTTT.

This clone was counted only a few times. The V gene is TRBV7-2, the J gene TRBJ1-2, with D perhaps matching TRBD1 (5 bases). Trimming left V 4 bases short and J 7 bases short, with 19 bases between. The CDR3 runs to 15 residues. CDR1 and CDR2 from the germline V gene are SGHTA and FQGNSA. The CDR3 coding sequence is TGTGCCAGCAGCTCTTCGGGAGGGACTTTGGGTGGCTACACCTTC. It specifies CASSSSGGTLGGYTF.

The rearrangement joins TRBV18 to TRBJ2-3; D might be TRBD1 or TRBD2, each matching 5 bases. Germline V lookup: CDR1 KGHSH, CDR2 LQKENI. The CDR3 totals 18 residues. Trimming stripped 0 bases from V and 2 bases from J, with 18 bases between. CDR3 sequence reads: CASSPPKRGTYNTDTQYF. The CDR3 nucleotides read TGTGCCAGCTCACCACCTAAGAGGGGCACTTATAACACAGATACGCAGTATTTT. The complete variable domain, with remaining parts taken from reference TRBV18 and TRBJ2-3, reads NAGVMQNPRHLVRRRGQEARLRCSPMKGHSHVYWYRQLPEEGLKFMVYLQKENIIDESGMPKERFSAEFPKEGPSILRIQQVVRGDSAAYFCASSPPKRGTYNTDTQYFGPGTRLTVL.

This chain links TRBV18 with TRBJ2-7; weak D call: TRBD2 (5 bases). The CDR3 loop spans 13 amino acids. Trimming stripped 0 bases from V and 7 bases from J, with 10 bases between. Germline V gene data show CDR1 as KGHSH and CDR2 as LQKENI. CDR3 loop: CASSPPAGQEQYF. The DNA of the CDR3 is TGTGCCAGCTCACCACCCGCGGGTCAGGAGCAGTACTTC.

The V call is TRBV11-2, the J call TRBJ2-7; possibly TRBD1 for D (5 bases). Trimming shortened V by 3 bases and J by 0 bases, and 12 bases separated the two germline ends. Germline CDR1 and CDR2: SGHAT and FQNNGV. This CDR3 region has 15 residues. The CDR3: CASSFETVSSYEQYF. CDR3 nucleotide sequence: TGTGCCAGCAGCTTCGAGACAGTTAGCTCCTACGAGCAGTACTTC.

The chain employs TRBV7-9 and TRBJ1-1; D might be TRBD1 (5 bases). Trimming pared 4 bases from V and 0 bases from J, leaving 21 bases between. Germline V CDR1 and CDR2: SEHNR, FQNEAQ (reference sequence). The CDR3 is made up of 18 amino acids. Written as DNA, the CDR3 is TGTGCCAGCAGCTCCTTTTTCGAAAGGGGTATAATGAACACTGAAGCTTTCTTT. Translated, it gives CASSSFFERGIMNTEAFF.

The chain combines TRBV7-2 with TRBJ2-1, with 7 bases matching TRBD2. J was trimmed by 3 bases and V by 6 bases; bases with no gene match: 8. The CDR3 is 15 residues long. CDR1 and CDR2 (germline): SGHTA, FQGNSA. DNA for the CDR3: TGTGCCAGCAGGTCCGGACTAGTCGACTACAATGAGCAGTTCTTC. It is translated as CASRSGLVDYNEQFF.

The table lists this clone with a few counts. The chain joins TRBV5-4 to TRBJ2-7; TRBD2 agrees at 8 bases. CDR3 length equals 17 residues. V shed 0 bases and J 0 bases; nucleotides not matched to a gene: 8. Germline CDR1 and CDR2: SGHNT and YYREEE (reference sequence). The CDR3 region has the DNA TGTGCCAGCAGCTTGGTCGACGGGGGGGCCCGCTCCTACGAGCAGTACTTC. Its translation is CASSLVDGGARSYEQYF.